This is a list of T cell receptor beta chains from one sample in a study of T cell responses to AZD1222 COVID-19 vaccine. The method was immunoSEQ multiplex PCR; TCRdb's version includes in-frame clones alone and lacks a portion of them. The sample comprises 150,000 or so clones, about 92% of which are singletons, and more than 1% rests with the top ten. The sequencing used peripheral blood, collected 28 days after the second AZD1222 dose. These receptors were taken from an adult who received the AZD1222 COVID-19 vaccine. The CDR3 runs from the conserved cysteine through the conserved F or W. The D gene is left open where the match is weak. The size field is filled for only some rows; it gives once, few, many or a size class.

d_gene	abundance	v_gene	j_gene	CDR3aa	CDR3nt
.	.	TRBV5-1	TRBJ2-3	CASRGGSPDTQYF	TGCGCCAGCAGAGGAGGTAGCCCAGATACGCAGTATTTT
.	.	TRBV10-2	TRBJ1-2	CASSETAANYGYTF	TGCGCCAGCAGTGAGACAGCCGCTAACTATGGCTACACCTTC
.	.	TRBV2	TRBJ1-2	CASKFGGGYTF	TGTGCCAGCAAGTTTGGGGGCGGCTACACCTTC
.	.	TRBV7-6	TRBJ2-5	CASSLIIGGGFQETQYF	TGTGCCAGCAGCTTAATAATAGGGGGGGGTTTCCAAGAGACCCAGTACTTC
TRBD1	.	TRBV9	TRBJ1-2	CASSSRSRGRIGYTF	TGTGCCAGCAGCTCCCGGAGCAGGGGGCGTATTGGCTACACCTTC
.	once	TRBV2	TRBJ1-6	CASSDVSRVSPLHF	TGTGCCAGCAGTGATGTCTCGCGGGTTTCACCCCTCCACTTT
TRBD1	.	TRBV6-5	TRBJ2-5	CASRRTGGQETQYF	TGTGCCAGCAGACGAACAGGGGGGCAGGAGACCCAGTACTTC
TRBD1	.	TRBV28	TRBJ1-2	CASSSDQGGGYTF	TGTGCCAGCAGTAGCGACCAGGGGGGCGGCTACACCTTC
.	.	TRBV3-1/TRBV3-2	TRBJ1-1	CASSPAGALGTEAFF	TGTGCCAGCAGCCCCGCCGGGGCCTTAGGGACTGAAGCTTTCTTT
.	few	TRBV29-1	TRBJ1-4	CSVDRDGGKLFF	TGCAGCGTTGACAGGGACGGAGGAAAACTGTTTTTT
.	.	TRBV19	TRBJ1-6	CASSTRLLSSYNSPLHF	TGTGCCAGTAGTACCAGACTGCTGAGCTCCTATAATTCACCCCTCCACTTT
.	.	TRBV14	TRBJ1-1	CASSLDGVTEAFF	TGTGCCAGCAGCCTAGACGGGGTAACTGAAGCTTTCTTT
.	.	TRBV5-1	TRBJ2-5	CASSDRSETQYF	TGCGCCAGCAGCGACAGGAGCGAGACCCAGTACTTC
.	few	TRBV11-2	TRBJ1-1	CASSLDPNTEAFF	TGTGCCAGCAGCTTAGATCCAAACACTGAAGCTTTCTTT
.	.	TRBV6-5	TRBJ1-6	CASSSGPTYNSPLHF	TGTGCCAGCAGTTCGGGACCGACCTATAATTCACCCCTCCACTTT
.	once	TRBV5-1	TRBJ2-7	CASSFGQETYEQYF	TGCGCCAGCAGCTTCGGGCAGGAGACCTACGAGCAGTACTTC
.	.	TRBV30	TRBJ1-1	CASSSEDALNTEAFF	TGTGCCTCGTCAAGCGAGGACGCTTTGAACACTGAAGCTTTCTTT
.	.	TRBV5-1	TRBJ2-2	CASRHGETSKVNGELFF	TGCGCCAGCAGACATGGGGAGACCTCAAAGGTGAACGGGGAGCTGTTTTTT
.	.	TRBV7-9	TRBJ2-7	CASSLSQHSYEQYF	TGTGCCAGCAGCTTAAGCCAACACAGCTACGAGCAGTACTTC
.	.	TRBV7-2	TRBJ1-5	CASSPPGQPQHF	TGTGCCAGCAGCCCTCCCGGTCAGCCCCAGCATTTT